Shown below are 19 T cell receptor beta chains from a single sample sequenced in a study of blood T cell repertoires in COVID-19. Clones were read by immunoSEQ multiplex PCR, and TCRdb kept only the in-frame ones, dropping some. The sample shows some 220,000 clones, roughly 75% of them seen only once. Sequencing was carried out using peripheral blood. The receptor set was obtained from a woman aged 70-85 years with acute or convalescent COVID-19.

The CDR3 region has the DNA TGCAGTGCTAGTGAAACCAGGCCACCTACCGGGGAGCTGTTTTTT. It codes for CSASETRPPTGELFF. The chain uses TRBV20-1 and TRBJ2-2; no clear D gene. The ends were cut back, 3 bases at V and 5 bases at J, with 16 bases in the middle. The germline V gene encodes CDR1 DFQATT and CDR2 SNEGSKA (reference sequence). CDR3 size: 15 residues.

This clone has only one observation. The chain uses TRBV27 and TRBJ2-4, with a tentative D call TRBD1 (6 bases). V shed 6 bases and J shed 9 bases, with 24 bases lying between them. CDR1 MNHEY and CDR2 SMNVEV come from the germline V gene (reference sequence). CDR3 length: 16 amino acids. The CDR3 nucleotides are TGTGCCAGCAGGATGACAGGTGGCCTGGCGTGGGGCATTCAGTACTTC. Translating gives CASRMTGGLAWGIQYF.

The rearrangement joins TRBV11-2 to TRBJ2-5; 13 bases line up with TRBD2. V lost 4 bases, J lost 4 bases, and 12 bases stayed unmatched. Germline assignment: CDR1 SGHAT and CDR2 FQNNGV. The CDR3 has 18 residues. The CDR3 protein is CASSSRGLAGRMGETQYF. CDR3 DNA: TGTGCCAGCAGCTCTCGGGGACTAGCGGGGAGGATGGGAGAGACCCAGTACTTC. The full variable domain, with the rest looked up from reference TRBV11-2 and TRBJ2-5, is EAGVAQSPRYKIIEKRQSVAFWCNPISGHATLYWYQQILGQGPKLLIQFQNNGVVDDSQLPKDRFSAERLKGVDSTLKIQPAKLEDSAVYLCASSSRGLAGRMGETQYFGPGTRLLVL.

The chain has TRBV5-4 and TRBJ1-1; TRBD1 agrees at 7 bases. Germline V gene sequence: CDR1 SGHNT, CDR2 YYREEE (reference sequence). V lost 0 bases and J lost 4; bases outside the gene matches: 6. This CDR3 has 15 amino acids. The DNA of the CDR3 is TGTGCCAGCAGCTTGGCTTCGGCAGGGGGCACTGAAGCTTTCTTT. Its protein product is CASSLASAGGTEAFF.

This clone showed up just a few times. The chain has TRBV10-3 and TRBJ1-1, with 7 bases aligning to TRBD1. The CDR3 covers 15 residues. V lost 6 bases and J lost 0; bases outside the gene matches: 7. Germline V gene sequence: CDR1 ENHRY, CDR2 SYGVKD. The CDR3 is CAIRPYRGMNTEAFF. CDR3 in DNA: TGTGCCATCAGGCCCTACAGGGGAATGAACACTGAAGCTTTCTTT.

V gene TRBV12-3 or TRBV12-4 combines with J gene TRBJ1-5, with a weak D call TRBD1 (5 bases). This CDR3 has 11 residues. The CDR3 region is CGGGGNQPQHF. In nucleotides, the CDR3 is TGTGGGGGGGGTGGCAATCAGCCCCAGCATTTT.

This chain's CDR3 is CASSQTTVSGNTIYF. CDR3 bases: TGTGCCAGCAGCCAAACGACAGTCTCTGGAAACACCATATATTTT. The genes are TRBV3-1 (or the pseudogene TRBV3-2) and TRBJ1-3; TRBD1 is a possible D gene (5 bases). Trimming pared 2 bases from V and 0 bases from J, leaving 8 bases between. Germline values: CDR1 LGHDT, CDR2 YNNKEL (reference sequence). CDR3 size: 15 residues.

The chain links TRBV10-1 to TRBJ2-3; 10 nucleotides align to TRBD2. J lost 8 bases, V lost 3 bases, and 11 bases had no gene match. Per the germline V gene, CDR1 is WNHNN and CDR2 is SYGVQD (reference sequence). This CDR3 contains 16 residues. The chain's CDR3 is CASSDFQAGGPGTQYF. CDR3 sequence (DNA): TGCGCCAGCAGTGATTTTCAAGCGGGGGGGCCTGGTACGCAGTATTTT.

The V gene is TRBV5-1, the J gene TRBJ2-1, with 12 bases fitting TRBD1. Germline V lookup: CDR1 SGHRS, CDR2 YFSETQ. The CDR3 runs 15 residues. V was clipped by 3 bases and J by 8 bases; unmatched bases: 6. CDR3 bases: TGCGCCAGCAGCTCTGGGACAGGGGGCCCCCATGAGCAGTTCTTC. It codes for CASSSGTGGPHEQFF.

The rearrangement links TRBV7-9 to TRBJ2-7, with D possibly TRBD1 on 5 matching bases. Between the trimmed V and J ends, which lost 3 bases and 6 bases, there was a span of 9 bases. This CDR3 has 12 amino acids. Germline V gene lookup returns CDR1 SEHNR and CDR2 FQNEAQ (reference sequence). CDR3 sequence reads: CASSLNRPEQYF. The CDR3 region has the DNA TGTGCCAGCAGCTTGAACAGGCCCGAGCAGTACTTC.

The chain carries TRBV28 and TRBJ2-7; possible D gene TRBD2, 7 bases. The CDR3 covers 15 residues. CDR1 and CDR2 from the germline V gene are MDHEN and SYDVKM. Trimming took off 5 bases at V and 3 bases at J, with 17 bases between the two ends. The CDR3 sequence: CASSPRGAGRYEQYV. The CDR3 bases are TGTGCCAGCAGTCCCCGGGGGGCAGGCCGCTACGAGCAGTACGTC.

The genes are TRBV18 and TRBJ1-1; no reliable D call. V gave up 10 bases and J gave up 1 base, with 10 bases separating them. The length of the CDR3 is 12 residues. Looked up from germline, CDR1 is KGHSH and CDR2 is LQKENI. DNA of the CDR3: TGTGCCACCCTCGCGGGGAACACTGAAGCTTTCTTT. Translation gives CATLAGNTEAFF. Looking up the rest from reference TRBV18 and TRBJ1-1 gives the full variable domain: NAGVMQNPRHLVRRRGQEARLRCSPMKGHSHVYWYRQLPEEGLKFMVYLQKENIIDESGMPKERFSAEFPKEGPSILRIQQVVRGDSAAYFCATLAGNTEAFFGQGTRLTVV.

V and J are TRBV5-1 and TRBJ1-4; the D is unclear. V lost 3 bases and J lost 11, with 20 bases in between. Per the germline V gene, CDR1 is SGHRS and CDR2 is YFSETQ. The CDR3 covers 15 residues. This chain's CDR3 is CASSSGIGLERKLFF. Written as DNA, the CDR3 is TGCGCCAGCAGCTCGGGGATAGGGTTGGAGAGGAAACTGTTTTTT. Full variable domain (remainder filled in from reference TRBV5-1 and TRBJ1-4): KAGVTQTPRYLIKTRGQQVTLSCSPISGHRSVSWYQQTPGQGLQFLFEYFSETQRNKGNFPGRFSGRQFSNSRSEMNVSTLELGDSALYLCASSSGIGLERKLFFGSGTQLSVL.

V usage is TRBV7-3 and J usage is TRBJ2-1; 9 bases line up with TRBD1. V gave up 5 bases and J gave up 6 bases; unmatched junction bases: 8. CDR3 length equals 15 residues. Per the germline V gene, CDR1 is SGHTA and CDR2 is FQGTGA. The CDR3 sequence: CASSPTGGAFNEQFF. CDR3 nucleotide sequence: TGTGCCAGCAGCCCAACAGGGGGCGCGTTCAATGAGCAGTTCTTC.

The chain recombines TRBV6-5 with TRBJ2-7, with 7 bases identical to TRBD1. This CDR3 region has 13 residues. Germline loops: CDR1 MNHEY, CDR2 SVGAGI. V dropped 8 bases and J dropped 4; count of bases not matched to a gene: 8. The CDR3 sequence: CASQRQGVYEQYF. The CDR3 coding sequence is TGTGCCAGCCAAAGGCAGGGGGTTTACGAGCAGTACTTC.

This chain joins TRBV30 and TRBJ2-7; D is possibly TRBD2 (6 bases). CDR1 is GTSNPN, CDR2 SVGIG, per germline (reference sequence). This CDR3 has 13 residues. V was clipped by 5 bases and J by 6 bases, with 17 bases between them. CDR3 loop: CAWSEVGGTEQYV. The CDR3 nucleotides are TGTGCCTGGTCGGAAGTAGGAGGGACCGAGCAGTACGTC.

The chain employs TRBV5-5 and TRBJ1-2, with TRBD1 as a possible D gene (5 bases). V lost 4 bases and J lost 2, with 9 bases in between. The CDR3 contains 13 residues. From germline, CDR1 is SGHKS and CDR2 YYEKEE (reference sequence). CDR3 residues: CASSPDINYGYTF. CDR3 DNA: TGTGCCAGCAGCCCGGACATCAACTATGGCTACACCTTC.

This sequence joins TRBV15 and TRBJ2-3; 7 bases are a match to TRBD1. This CDR3 region has 16 residues. CDR1 is LNHNV and CDR2 is YYDKDF in the germline V gene (reference sequence). Trimming cost V 4 bases and J 2 bases; bases outside gene matches: 9. The CDR3: CATSKGQYANTDTQYF. CDR3 nucleotides: TGTGCCACCAGCAAGGGACAGTACGCTAACACAGATACGCAGTATTTT.

The V and J genes are TRBV6-4 and TRBJ2-2, with 10 bases matching TRBD2. This CDR3 spans 15 amino acids. V dropped 8 bases and J dropped 6; count of bases not matched to a gene: 9. Germline V lookup: CDR1 MRHNA, CDR2 SNTAGT. In DNA, the CDR3 is TGTGCCAGCCGTCAGCGGGGGGGCCCAGCCGGGGAGCTGTTTTTT. Residues: CASRQRGGPAGELFF.